This T cell receptor beta chain was obtained from a study of CD8 T cells in Susac syndrome. Study findings and constraints: TEMRA cells and active patients showed peak Susac CD8+ clonal expansion.

About this clonotype itself: Its antigen remains unidentified.

Reverse transcription of roughly 0.5 to 1 ug RNA was carried out with random hexamers. In TCRdb, the immunoSEQ multiplex PCR reads were re-called with MiXCR into one record per CDR3 protein. The sample has under 85,000 distinct CDR3 sequences; under 95% are singletons. TCR beta was sequenced from blood CD8+ and CD4+ T cells. Looked up from germline, CDR1 is DFQATT and CDR2 is SNEGSKA (reference sequence). V lost 5 bases and J 0 bases, leaving 12 bases between the germline ends. The CDR3 totals 14 residues. The chain is built from TRBV20-1 and TRBJ2-3; D unclear. Material for sequencing was CD8+ T cells from PBMCs. The TCR was taken from a human donor with Susac syndrome. This CDR3 reads CSALGIRSTDTQYF. CDR3 nucleotide sequence: TGCAGTGCTTTAGGGATTAGGAGCACAGATACGCAGTATTTT.